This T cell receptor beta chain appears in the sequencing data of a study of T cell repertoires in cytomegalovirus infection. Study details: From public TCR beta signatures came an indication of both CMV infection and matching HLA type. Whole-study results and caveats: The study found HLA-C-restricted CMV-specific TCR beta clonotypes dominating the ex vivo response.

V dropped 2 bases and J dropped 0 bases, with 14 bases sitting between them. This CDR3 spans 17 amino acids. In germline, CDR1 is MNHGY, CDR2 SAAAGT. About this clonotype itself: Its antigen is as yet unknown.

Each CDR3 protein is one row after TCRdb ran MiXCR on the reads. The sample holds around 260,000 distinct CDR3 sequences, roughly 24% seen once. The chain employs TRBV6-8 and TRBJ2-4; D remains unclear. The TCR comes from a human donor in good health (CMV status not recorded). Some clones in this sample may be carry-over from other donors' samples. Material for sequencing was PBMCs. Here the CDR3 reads CASSYRSNRPAKNIQYF. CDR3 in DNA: TGTGCCAGCAGTTACCGCTCAAACCGTCCAGCCAAAAACATTCAGTACTTC.